Below are 9 T cell receptor beta chains sequenced from a single sample in a study of T cell responses to AZD1222 COVID-19 vaccine. The assay was immunoSEQ multiplex PCR, and TCRdb's table has in-frame clones only and misses some. The sample lists 60,000 to 80,000 clones, over 75% occurring once. Material: peripheral blood, obtained on day 0 of AZD1222 vaccination. These receptors all stem from an adult in good health.

The gene calls are TRBV5-1 and TRBJ2-1; 9 bases align to TRBD2. CDR1 is SGHRS, CDR2 YFSETQ, per germline. This CDR3 is built from 15 residues. Unmatched junction bases numbered 3, after V lost 0 bases and J lost 5 bases. In DNA form, the CDR3 reads TGCGCCAGCAGCTTGGCTAGCGGGGTAAACAATGAGCAGTTCTTC. It yields the protein CASSLASGVNNEQFF.

The genes are TRBV24-1 and TRBJ1-4, with D possibly matching TRBD1 (5 bases). The CDR3 runs 13 residues. Germline CDR1 reads KGHDR; CDR2 reads SFDVKD. V was clipped by 5 bases and J by 11 bases, with 14 bases between them. CDR3 nucleotides: TGTGCCACCAGTGGAACCGGGACGGGTAAACTGTTTTTT. It codes for CATSGTGTGKLFF.

The V and J genes are TRBV25-1 and TRBJ1-2; 7 bases agree with TRBD1. This CDR3 has 13 residues. V lost 8 bases, J lost 6 bases, and 9 bases stayed unmatched. Germline-derived CDR1 and CDR2 are MGHDK and SYGVNS. This CDR3 is CASRHRGKDGYTF. The CDR3, as DNA: TGTGCCAGCCGTCACAGGGGAAAGGATGGCTACACCTTC.

The J gene is TRBJ1-3, the V gene TRBV5-4; D ambiguous. This CDR3 region has 16 residues. Germline values: CDR1 SGHNT, CDR2 YYREEE (reference sequence). Deletions cut 0 bases from V and 2 bases from J, with 12 bases between. In DNA form, the CDR3 reads TGTGCCAGCAGCTTGGTGGCGGGTCGTCCTGGAAACACCATATATTTT. It encodes CASSLVAGRPGNTIYF.

The J gene is TRBJ2-2, the V gene TRBV11-2; perhaps D is TRBD1 or TRBD2 (5 bases each). This CDR3 region has 14 residues. Trimming removed 4 bases from V and 5 bases from J, with 11 bases in between. Germline assignment: CDR1 SGHAT and CDR2 FQNNGV. The CDR3 protein is CASSSRDRTGELFF. CDR3 sequence (DNA): TGTGCCAGCAGCTCTCGGGACCGTACCGGGGAGCTGTTTTTT.

The chain employs TRBV15 and TRBJ2-2; tentatively, D is TRBD2 (5 bases). V lost 5 bases and J lost 1, with 11 bases in between. This CDR3 spans 15 amino acids. CDR1 and CDR2 from the germline V gene are LNHNV and YYDKDF (reference sequence). CDR3 sequence reads: CATSPTEGNTGELFF. The CDR3 DNA reads as TGTGCCACCAGCCCTACAGAGGGGAACACCGGGGAGCTGTTTTTT.

This clone was seen once. The gene calls are TRBV9 and TRBJ1-4; D perhaps matches TRBD1 (5 bases). In germline, CDR1 is SGDLS, CDR2 YYNGEE. This CDR3 is 14 amino acids long. The V and J ends lost 0 bases and 11 bases respectively, with 14 bases between them. In DNA, the CDR3 is TGTGCCAGCAGCGTAGGGCGGGGGATGTGGAAACTGTTTTTT. It translates to CASSVGRGMWKLFF.

The chain couples TRBV3-1 (or the pseudogene TRBV3-2) to TRBJ1-3; D is undetermined. V gave up 4 bases and J gave up 4 bases, with 5 bases separating them. CDR1 is LGHDT and CDR2 is YNNKEL in the germline V gene (reference sequence). This CDR3 has 12 amino acids. This CDR3 is CASSPVGNTIYF. Written as DNA, the CDR3 is TGTGCCAGCAGCCCGGTGGGAAACACCATATATTTT.

This clone was detected once. V gene TRBV6-5 combines with J gene TRBJ2-2; D might be TRBD1 (5 bases). CDR1 is MNHEY and CDR2 is SVGAGI in the germline V gene. The CDR3 has 14 amino acids. Trimming took off 7 bases at V and 1 base at J, with 10 bases between the two ends. Here the CDR3 reads CASTQGMNTGELFF. The CDR3 region has the DNA TGTGCCAGCACCCAGGGTATGAACACCGGGGAGCTGTTTTTT.